Detailed here is one T cell receptor (beta chain). This clone occurred once. The clone's antigen remains unknown. No much larger clone exists at a distance of one base, and base qualities are not known. The data were taken from a study of T cells in localized non-small cell lung cancer (dated by TCRdb to the early 2020s). Context from the whole study: The study examined T cell repertoires in roughly 240 patients with early-stage NSCLC and compared tumors with uninvolved tumor-adjacent lungs. The cohort consisted of approximately 220 treatment-naive NSCLC patients whose localized lung tumors had been resected. Of the NSCLC patients, around 130 were male and approximately 99 were female, and the mean age was roughly 61 years.

TCR beta CDR3 regions were sequenced from DNA using the immunoSEQ Assay. Per the authors' processing: To compute T cell density, TCR beta template counts were normalized to usable DNA, which was estimated by amplifying housekeeping genes. The preseqR package was used to estimate richness by extrapolating to 400,000 templates for PBMC samples and to 120,000 templates for tissue samples. Clonality was defined by subtracting Pielou's evenness from one. Tissue-enriched TCRs were identified by differential abundance testing using productive amino-acid clonotypes, minimum total count 5 and alpha 0.1. The Jaccard Index and the Morisita Overlap Index were used to measure repertoire overlap between compartments. GLIPH clustered TCR beta CDR3s with public tetramer-defined viral CDR3s; viral motifs required at least three viral sequences plus V-gene enrichment. TCRdb carries this immuneACCESS record with in-frame sequences only. Its versions omit some clonotypes, under half of them owing to an unresolved V gene in the studies checked, with the rest unexplained. V and J calls and clone size come straight from that table; D and trimming were deduced from the DNA. For this sample there are approximately 7,200 clones; 87% appear just once. Less than 35% of the sample belongs to the ten largest clones.

There are 9 amino acids in the CDR3, from cysteine to phenylalanine inclusive. Only the CDR3 region is kept as DNA, spanning 27 bases read in frame from base 1. From the germline V gene, CDR1 is SQVTM and CDR2 is ANQGSEA. V is cut by 4 bases and J by 9 bases, and the space between the germline ends is 4 bases. General study outcomes and caveats: Longer overall survival was associated with higher T cell density in blood, whereas shorter survival was associated with higher clonality in adjacent lung. A median of 57 of the top 100 tumor clones were detected in paired uninvolved adjacent lung, and 28 of these tumor clones were also found among the top 100 clones of the paired uninvolved adjacent lung. Because the study design was exploratory, TCR variables were selected using unadjusted p-values without false-discovery rate correction. Uninvolved tumor-adjacent lung showed the highest T cell clonality, higher than tumor, which suggests more focused antigenic responses in the uninvolved tumor-adjacent lung. Because multi-region sequencing of the tumors was not done, intratumor heterogeneity could not be ruled out.

At diagnosis, tumor, uninvolved tumor-adjacent lung and peripheral blood were collected and then preserved as a mix of FFPE and fresh-frozen material. Blood samples were analyzed as peripheral blood mononuclear cells for TCR repertoire profiling. The receptor chain draws on TRBV29-1 and TRBJ1-5; there is no confident call for the D gene. The source was peripheral blood, collected before any cancer treatment. This receptor was taken from a male donor older than 55 with stage III lung adenocarcinoma. CDR3 loop: CSVARPQHF. The DNA is TGCAGCGTTGCGAGGCCCCAGCATTTT.